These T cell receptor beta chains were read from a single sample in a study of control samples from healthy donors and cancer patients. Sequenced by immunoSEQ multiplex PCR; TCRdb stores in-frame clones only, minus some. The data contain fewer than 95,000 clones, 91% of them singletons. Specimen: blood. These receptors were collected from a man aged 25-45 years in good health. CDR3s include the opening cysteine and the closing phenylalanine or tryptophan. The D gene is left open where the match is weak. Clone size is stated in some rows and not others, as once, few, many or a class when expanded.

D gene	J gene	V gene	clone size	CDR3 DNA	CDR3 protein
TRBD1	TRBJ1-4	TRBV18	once	TGTGCCAGCTCGCGGACAGGGGAGGAAAAACTGTTTTTT	CASSRTGEEKLFF
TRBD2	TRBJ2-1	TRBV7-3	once	TGTGCCAGCAGCTTAATGGCTAGCGGGGGGGAAGAGCAGTTCTTC	CASSLMASGGEEQFF
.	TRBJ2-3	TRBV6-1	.	TGTGCCAGCAGTGAAAGGGGGGCACGGGTGGAGTATTTT	CASSERGARVEYF
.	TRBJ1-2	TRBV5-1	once	TGCGCCAGCAGCTTTTCACAGGTGGGGGGCTACACCTTC	CASSFSQVGGYTF
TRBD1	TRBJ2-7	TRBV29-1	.	TGCAGCGTTGCCCCCCGACAGGGCCACTACGAGCAGTACTTC	CSVAPRQGHYEQYF
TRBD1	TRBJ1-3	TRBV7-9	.	TGTGCCAGCAGCTTAGTGGGACAGGGGTCTGGAAACACCATATATTTT	CASSLVGQGSGNTIYF
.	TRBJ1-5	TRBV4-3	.	TGCGCCAGCAGCCAAGACGCCGGCAGTAGCAATCAGCCCCAGCATTTT	CASSQDAGSSNQPQHF
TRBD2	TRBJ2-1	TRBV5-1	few	TGCGCCAGCAGCTTGGGTGCTAGCGGGAGTGTAGATGAGCAGTTCTTC	CASSLGASGSVDEQFF
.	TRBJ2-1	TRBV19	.	TGTGCCAGTAGTTACAGGGCGGATGAGCAGTTCTTC	CASSYRADEQFF
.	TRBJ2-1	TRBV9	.	TGTGCCAGCAGCGTAGGGTGGAACAGGGTAAACAATGAGCAGTTCTTC	CASSVGWNRVNNEQFF
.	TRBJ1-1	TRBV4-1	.	TGCGCCAGCAGCCAAGATCAAGGATTCGGGACTGAAGCTTTCTTT	CASSQDQGFGTEAFF
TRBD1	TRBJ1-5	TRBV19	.	TGTGCCAACCACGGATCCTACAGGGGACCCAATCAGCCCCAGCATTTT	CANHGSYRGPNQPQHF
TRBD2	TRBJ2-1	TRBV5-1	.	TGCGCCAGCAGCTTGACAGCGGGAGGGTCCTACAATGAGCAGTTCTTC	CASSLTAGGSYNEQFF
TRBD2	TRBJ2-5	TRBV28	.	TGTGCCAGTTCTAGCGGGGGGGCCCCGGAGACCCAGTACTTC	CASSSGGAPETQYF
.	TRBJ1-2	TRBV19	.	TGTGCCAGTAGCAACGACAGGAGCTATGGCTACACCTTC	CASSNDRSYGYTF
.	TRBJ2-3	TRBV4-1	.	TGCGCCAGCAGCCGAGTCTCGGGCACAGATACGCAGTATTTT	CASSRVSGTDTQYF
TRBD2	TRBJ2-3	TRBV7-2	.	TGTGCCAGCAGCTCGTCCGGGACTAGCGGGAGGATCACAGATACGCAGTATTTT	CASSSSGTSGRITDTQYF
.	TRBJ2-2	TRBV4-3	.	TGCGCCAGCAGCCAAGAAGGGGGCACCGGGGAGCTGTTTTTT	CASSQEGGTGELFF
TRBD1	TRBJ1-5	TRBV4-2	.	TGTGCCAGCAGCCCACGGACAGGGGCTAATCAGCCCCAGCATTTT	CASSPRTGANQPQHF
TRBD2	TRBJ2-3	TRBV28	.	TGTGCCAGCAGTACCTCGGCCGGACTAGCGGGGGGGTCTAGCACAGATACGCAGTATTTT	CASSTSAGLAGGSSTDTQYF
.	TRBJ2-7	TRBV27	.	TGTGCCAGCAGTTTATACTCCGGGACATTCTACGAGCAGTACTTC	CASSLYSGTFYEQYF
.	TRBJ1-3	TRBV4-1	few	TGCGCCAGCAGCCAAGGGGCGGGACCCAACTCTGGAAACACCATATATTTT	CASSQGAGPNSGNTIYF
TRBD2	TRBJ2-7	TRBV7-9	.	TGTGCCAGCAGCCATCCCACTAGCGGGGTCTACGAGCAGTACTTC	CASSHPTSGVYEQYF
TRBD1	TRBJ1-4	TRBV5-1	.	TGCGCCAGCAGCCTGGGGACAGGGAGTGAAAAACTGTTTTTT	CASSLGTGSEKLFF
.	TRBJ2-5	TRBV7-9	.	TGTGCCAGCAGCTTATTAGCCCAGCCCCCGACCCAGTACTTC	CASSLLAQPPTQYF
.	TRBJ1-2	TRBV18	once	TGTGCCAGCTCACCAATCCGGGAGGCCCATGGCTACACCTTC	CASSPIREAHGYTF
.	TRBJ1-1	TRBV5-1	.	TGCGCCAGCAGCTTGGGAGGGGAGGAAGCTTTCTTT	CASSLGGEEAFF
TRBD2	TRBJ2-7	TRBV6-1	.	TGTGCCAGCAGTGAAACATGGGGGGGCTACGAGCAGTACTTC	CASSETWGGYEQYF
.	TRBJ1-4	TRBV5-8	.	TGTGCCAGCAGCTCGTCAGGACGGAATAATGAAAAACTGTTTTTT	CASSSSGRNNEKLFF